This TCR beta chain originates from a study of T cells in Graves' hyperthyroidism and ophthalmopathy. This clonotype came up a few times. Antigen: not known. The junction differs from germline at one of its ends, possibly a read error. Overall study findings and caveats: In the blood, most expanded thyroid clonotypes above 0.001 appeared as well. From stable hyperthyroidism, ophthalmopathy was separated by a 13 V-J model.

CDR3 length: 14 amino acids. CDR1 and CDR2 (germline): SGHDN, FVKESK. TCR beta CDR3 regions were amplified from RNA. The TCR CDR3 was amplified in a first-round RT-PCR using the HTBI primer set. TCRdb recomputed calls from the multiplex PCR reads with MiXCR, one row per CDR3 protein. The sample includes roughly 250,000 distinct CDR3 sequences, roughly 15% seen only once; the top ten take around 26%. Among ophthalmopathy patients, the Clinical Activity Score reached at least 3, the NOSPECS grade reached at least 4, and duration remained under 3 months. Diagnostic decisions used clinical symptoms, serum thyroxine and TRAb, thyroid ultrasound and orbital computed tomography.

The origin of this receptor is a young woman with Graves' ophthalmopathy. The sample comprised blood. This chain joins TRBV14 and TRBJ1-2, with D maybe TRBD1 (6 bases). The CDR3 nucleotides are TGTGCCAGCAGCCAACTTGGGGGGGCGAGTGGCTACGCCTTC. Protein: CASSQLGGASGYAF.